This TCR beta chain is from a study of a mutant IDH1 vaccine in newly diagnosed glioma. The method was immunoSEQ multiplex PCR; TCRdb's version includes in-frame clones alone and lacks a portion of them. Of fewer than 100,000 clones in the sample, 75% to 95% were seen once. Time point noted: week 5, during vaccination. Every vaccination contained 300 ug of the mutant IDH1 20-mer peptide and was paired with topical imiquimod. Trimming removed 4 bases from V and 2 bases from J, with 14 bases in between. The CDR3 sequence is 15 residues long. Germline V gene data show CDR1 as MRHNA and CDR2 as SNTAGT. On this clone: Its antigen is still unknown.

V gene TRBV6-4 combines with J gene TRBJ1-2, with D possibly matching TRBD1 (5 bases). The source of this sequence is a woman in her forties or fifties with glioma. The source was PBMCs, collected from a glioma patient whose treatment included an IDH1 peptide vaccine. The CDR3, as DNA: TGTGCCAGCAGTGTAGAGGTGGGGACCAACTATGGCTACACCTTC. It is translated as CASSVEVGTNYGYTF.